This T cell receptor beta chain originates from a study of blood T cells in healthy people across ages (dated by TCRdb to the mid-2010s). Regarding the research as a whole: In model experiments, template switching captured roughly one uniquely barcoded TCR beta cDNA molecule for every two T cells. To track age-related changes in TCR beta repertoire diversity, the study relied on deep sequencing normalized with unique cDNA molecular identifiers. The donors were split into four age groups: young (average 16 years), middle-aged (around 37), aged (more than 60) and long-lived (roughly 86). To avoid experimental bias, donors of different ages were spread randomly across the sequencing lanes. Using the same blood draw, the study looked at two additional independent replicas of 1 million unique cDNA reads for two donors, one aged 18 to 29 and the other aged 80 or older. Beyond this particular receptor, the publication reports: Estimates of total diversity based on one million sequenced T cells were considered lower bounds and underestimates. Compared with the aged group, the long-lived group had more naive CD4+ T cells, fewer expanded clones and increased TCR diversity, suggesting age selection. Because the CMV infection status of the donors was unknown, age-related changes in expanded clonotypes may potentially have been confounded. Observed TCR beta diversity correlated strongly with the percentage of naive T cells measured by flow cytometry. Since profiling was done on bulk unsorted PBMCs, naive and antigen-experienced compartments could not be conclusively compared. As age increased, observed TCR beta diversity per million T cells dropped in a roughly linear way, and a significant reduction was already evident by age 40.

The library relied on 5' RACE. TCRdb records Illumina HiSeq 2500 as the sequencer. A second PCR of roughly 7 to 11 cycles was performed with a sample-barcoded 5' primer and a J-beta primer mix. A template-switch 5' adaptor carrying 12 random nucleotides introduced a unique molecular identifier onto each TCR beta cDNA molecule. At least 2.5 million CDR3-containing paired-end reads were obtained from each sample. The Mint cDNA synthesis kit, primed by a TRBC-specific oligonucleotide, was used to synthesize first-strand cDNA from all RNA. Following uracil-DNA glycosylase treatment, a first 18-cycle PCR with universal primers M1SS and BC2_uni_R was performed on all cDNA. Turning to the authors' computational methods: Each sample was normalized by randomly selecting 1 million high-quality reads, each carrying a distinct molecular identifier. Instead of being binned into consensus sequences, reads that shared molecular identifiers were thrown out. CDR3 identification, clonotype clustering and error correction used MiTCR with a Q25 quality threshold and the strictest error-elimination algorithm. Lower-bound total TCR beta diversity was estimated with a nonparametric unseen species model using Euler transformation. TCRdb cleaned the public reads at Q25 with fastp, built clones with MiXCR and kept in-frame beta chains. Rows are combined by CDR3 protein, so each entry shows the most common genes and DNA. It is TCRdb's table, rather than the study itself, that gives the V and J calls and clone size. This sample is represented by about 670,000 distinct CDR3 sequences; more than 45% of them were singletons. Jointly, the top ten make up about 13% of the sample.

The donors were about 40 Caucasian individuals from Russia, aged 6 to 90 years, who were systemically healthy. Approximately 9.7 milliliters of peripheral blood were drawn from each donor into EDTA-treated Vacutainer tubes. Ficoll-Paque density-gradient centrifugation was used to isolate PBMCs, with at least 6 million obtained per sample. Total RNA, at least 6 micrograms per sample, was extracted from PBMCs with Trizol reagent. Naive CD45RAhigh/CD27high T cell percentages were measured by flow cytometry on a PBMC aliquot from every donor. V is cut by 5 bases and J by 4 bases, and the space between the germline ends is 14 bases. Including cysteine and phenylalanine, the CDR3 has 15 amino acids. Only the CDR3 DNA stays, 45 bases, in frame from base 1. CDR1 SGHTA and CDR2 FQGTGA were looked up in the germline V gene. A few counts support this clonotype. What this receptor recognizes is not known. Within one base of it there is no much larger clone, and no base qualities were kept.

The TCR comes from a woman aged 80 or older in good health. Recombination linked TRBV7-3 to TRBJ1-4; the D gene identity is not certain. The sample comprised blood. Here the CDR3 is given as CASSENRRNNEKLFF. In nucleotides, the sequence is TGTGCCAGCAGCGAAAACCGAAGGAATAATGAAAAACTGTTTTTT.